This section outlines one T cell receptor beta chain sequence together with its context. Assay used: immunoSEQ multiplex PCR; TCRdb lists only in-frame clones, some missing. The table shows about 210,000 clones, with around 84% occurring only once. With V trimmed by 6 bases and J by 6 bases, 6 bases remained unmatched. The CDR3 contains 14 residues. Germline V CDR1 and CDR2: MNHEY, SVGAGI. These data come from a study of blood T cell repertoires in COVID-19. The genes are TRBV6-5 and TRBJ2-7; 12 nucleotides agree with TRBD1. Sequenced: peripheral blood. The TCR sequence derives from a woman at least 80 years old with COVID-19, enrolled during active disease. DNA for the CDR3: TGTGCCAGCAGGGCCGGGACAGGGGGCTTCGAGCAGTACGTC. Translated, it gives CASRAGTGGFEQYV.